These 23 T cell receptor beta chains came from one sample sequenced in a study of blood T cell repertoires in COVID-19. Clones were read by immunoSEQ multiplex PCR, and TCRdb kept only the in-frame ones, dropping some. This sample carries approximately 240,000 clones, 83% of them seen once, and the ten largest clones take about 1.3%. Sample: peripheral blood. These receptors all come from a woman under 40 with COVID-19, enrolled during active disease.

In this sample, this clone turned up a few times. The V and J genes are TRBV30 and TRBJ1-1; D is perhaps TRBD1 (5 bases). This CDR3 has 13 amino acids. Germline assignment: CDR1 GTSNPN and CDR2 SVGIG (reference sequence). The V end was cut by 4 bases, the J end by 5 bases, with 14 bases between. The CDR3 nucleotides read TGTGCCTGGATCAAAACAGGAAGGACTGAAGCTTTCTTT. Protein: CAWIKTGRTEAFF.

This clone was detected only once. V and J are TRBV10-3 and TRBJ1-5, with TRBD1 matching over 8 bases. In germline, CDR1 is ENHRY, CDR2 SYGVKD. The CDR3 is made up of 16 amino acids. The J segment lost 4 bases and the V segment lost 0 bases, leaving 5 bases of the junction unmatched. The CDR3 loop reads CAISESQGARNQPQHF. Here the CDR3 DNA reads TGTGCCATCAGTGAGTCCCAGGGGGCTCGGAATCAGCCCCAGCATTTT.

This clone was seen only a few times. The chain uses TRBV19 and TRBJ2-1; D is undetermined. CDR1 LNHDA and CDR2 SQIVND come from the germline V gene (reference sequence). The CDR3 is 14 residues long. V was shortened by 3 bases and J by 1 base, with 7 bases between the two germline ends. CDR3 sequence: CASSIHLSYNEQFF. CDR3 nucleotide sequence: TGTGCCAGTAGTATTCATTTGTCCTACAATGAGCAGTTCTTC.

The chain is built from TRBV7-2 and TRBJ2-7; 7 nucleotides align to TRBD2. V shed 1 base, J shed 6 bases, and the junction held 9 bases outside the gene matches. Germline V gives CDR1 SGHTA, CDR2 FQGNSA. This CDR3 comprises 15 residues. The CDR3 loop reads CASSLVREMTSEQYF. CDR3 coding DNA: TGTGCCAGCAGCTTAGTGCGGGAGATGACCAGCGAGCAGTACTTC. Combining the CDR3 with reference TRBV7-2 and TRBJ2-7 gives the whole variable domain GAGVSQSPSNKVTEKGKDVELRCDPISGHTALYWYRQSLGQGLEFLIYFQGNSAPDKSGLPSDRFSAERTGGSVSTLTIQRTQQEDSAVYLCASSLVREMTSEQYFGPGTRLTVT.

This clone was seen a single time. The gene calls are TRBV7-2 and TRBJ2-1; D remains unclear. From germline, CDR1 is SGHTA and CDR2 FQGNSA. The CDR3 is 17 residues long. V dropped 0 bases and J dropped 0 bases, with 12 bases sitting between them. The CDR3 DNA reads TGTGCCAGCAGCTTAGCGATGGGCCCCAGCTCCTACAATGAGCAGTTCTTC. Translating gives CASSLAMGPSSYNEQFF. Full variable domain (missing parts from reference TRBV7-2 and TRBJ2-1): GAGVSQSPSNKVTEKGKDVELRCDPISGHTALYWYRQSLGQGLEFLIYFQGNSAPDKSGLPSDRFSAERTGGSVSTLTIQRTQQEDSAVYLCASSLAMGPSSYNEQFFGPGTRLTVL.

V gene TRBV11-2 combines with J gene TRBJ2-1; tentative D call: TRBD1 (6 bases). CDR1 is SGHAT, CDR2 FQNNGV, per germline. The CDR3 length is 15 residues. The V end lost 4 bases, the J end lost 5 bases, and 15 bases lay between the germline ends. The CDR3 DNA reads TGTGCCAGCAGCTCGATACAGGGTAAGCACAATGAGCAGTTCTTC. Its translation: CASSSIQGKHNEQFF.

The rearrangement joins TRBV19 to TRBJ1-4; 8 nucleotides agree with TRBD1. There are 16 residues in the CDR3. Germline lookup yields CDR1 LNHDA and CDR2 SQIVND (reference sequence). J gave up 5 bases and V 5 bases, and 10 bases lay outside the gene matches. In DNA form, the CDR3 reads TGTGCCAGTAGTCCACTCGGGACAGGCATAAATGAAAAACTGTTTTTT. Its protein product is CASSPLGTGINEKLFF. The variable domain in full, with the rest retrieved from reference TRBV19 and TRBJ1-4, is DGGITQSPKYLFRKEGQNVTLSCEQNLNHDAMYWYRQDPGQGLRLIYYSQIVNDFQKGDIAEGYSVSREKKESFPLTVTSAQKNPTAFYLCASSPLGTGINEKLFFGSGTQLSVL.

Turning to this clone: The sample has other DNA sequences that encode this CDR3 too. Here the CDR3 DNA reads TGTGCCAGCAGCCCACTGGATACGCAGTATTTT. Residues: CASSPLDTQYF. This chain joins TRBV7-2 and TRBJ2-3, with no clear D. The V end lost 5 bases, the J end lost 6 bases, and 6 bases lay between the germline ends. Germline loops: CDR1 SGHTA, CDR2 FQGNSA. CDR3 size: 11 residues. Supplemented by reference TRBV7-2 and TRBJ2-3, the full variable domain reads GAGVSQSPSNKVTEKGKDVELRCDPISGHTALYWYRQSLGQGLEFLIYFQGNSAPDKSGLPSDRFSAERTGGSVSTLTIQRTQQEDSAVYLCASSPLDTQYFGPGTRLTVL.

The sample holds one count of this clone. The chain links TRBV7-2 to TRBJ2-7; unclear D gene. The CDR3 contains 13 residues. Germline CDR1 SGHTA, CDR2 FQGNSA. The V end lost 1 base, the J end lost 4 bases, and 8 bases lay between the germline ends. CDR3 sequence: CASSLVPVYEQYF. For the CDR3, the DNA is TGTGCCAGCAGCTTAGTTCCCGTTTACGAGCAGTACTTC.

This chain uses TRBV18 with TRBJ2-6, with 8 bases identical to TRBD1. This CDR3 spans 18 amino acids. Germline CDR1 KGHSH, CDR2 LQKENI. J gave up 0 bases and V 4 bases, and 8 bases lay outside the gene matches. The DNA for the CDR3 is TGTGCCAGCTCACGAGAGGGACAGGCCTTCTCTGGGGCCAACGTCCTGACTTTC. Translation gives CASSREGQAFSGANVLTF.

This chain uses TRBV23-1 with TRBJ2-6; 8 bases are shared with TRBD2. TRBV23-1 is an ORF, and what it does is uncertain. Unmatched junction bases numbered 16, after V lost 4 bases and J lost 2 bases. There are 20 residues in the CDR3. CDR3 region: CASSLTPSGGGKAGANVLTF. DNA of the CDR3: TGCGCCAGCAGTCTAACACCCTCGGGGGGGGGTAAGGCTGGGGCCAACGTCCTGACTTTC.

DNA of the CDR3: TGTGCCAGCAGCCCACGCCGCTTCGCGGGAGATACGCAGTATTTT. It specifies CASSPRRFAGDTQYF. This rearrangement joins TRBV7-3 to TRBJ2-3, with a tentative D call TRBD2 (5 bases). Trimming removed 5 bases at V and 5 bases at J, with 17 bases between. The CDR3 contains 15 residues. Germline V gene lookup returns CDR1 SGHTA and CDR2 FQGTGA.

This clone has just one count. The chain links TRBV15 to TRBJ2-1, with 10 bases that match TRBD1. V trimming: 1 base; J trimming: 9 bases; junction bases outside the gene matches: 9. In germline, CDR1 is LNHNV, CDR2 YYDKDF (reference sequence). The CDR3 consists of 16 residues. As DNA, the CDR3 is TGTGCCACCAGCAGAGGGGGGACAGGGGCCCCGGGTGAGCAGTTCTTC. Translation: CATSRGGTGAPGEQFF.

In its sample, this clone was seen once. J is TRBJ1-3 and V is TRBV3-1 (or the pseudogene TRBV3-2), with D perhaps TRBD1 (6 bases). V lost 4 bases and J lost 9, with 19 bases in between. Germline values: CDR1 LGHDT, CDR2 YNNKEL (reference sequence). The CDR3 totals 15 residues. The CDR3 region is CASSRPGTHTGTIYF. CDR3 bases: TGTGCCAGCAGCCGACCCGGGACACACACAGGCACCATATATTTT.

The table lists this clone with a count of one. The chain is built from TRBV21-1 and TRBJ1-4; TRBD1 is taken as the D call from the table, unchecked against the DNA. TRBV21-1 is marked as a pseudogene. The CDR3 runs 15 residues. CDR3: CASSERRDSNEKLFF. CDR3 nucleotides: TGTGCCAGCAGCGAAAGGCGGGACAGTAATGAAAAACTGTTTTTT.

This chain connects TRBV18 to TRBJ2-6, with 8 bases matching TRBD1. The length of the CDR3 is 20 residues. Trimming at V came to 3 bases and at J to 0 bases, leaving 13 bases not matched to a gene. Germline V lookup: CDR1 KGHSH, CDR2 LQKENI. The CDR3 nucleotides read TGTGCCAGCTCACCCCTGCCAACGACAGGGGCTAGCTCTGGGGCCAACGTCCTGACTTTC. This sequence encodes CASSPLPTTGASSGANVLTF.

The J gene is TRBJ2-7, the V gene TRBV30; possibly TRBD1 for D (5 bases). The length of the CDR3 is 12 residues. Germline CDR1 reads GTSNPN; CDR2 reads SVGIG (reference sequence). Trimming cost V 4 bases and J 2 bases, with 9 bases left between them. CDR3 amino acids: CAWNRGPYEQYF. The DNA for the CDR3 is TGTGCCTGGAATAGGGGCCCCTACGAGCAGTACTTC.

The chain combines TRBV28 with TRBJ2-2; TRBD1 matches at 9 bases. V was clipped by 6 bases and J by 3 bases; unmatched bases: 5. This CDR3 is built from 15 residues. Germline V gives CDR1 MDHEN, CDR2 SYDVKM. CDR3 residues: CASRITGGYTGELFF. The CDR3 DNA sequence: TGTGCCAGCAGAATTACAGGGGGCTACACCGGGGAGCTGTTTTTT.

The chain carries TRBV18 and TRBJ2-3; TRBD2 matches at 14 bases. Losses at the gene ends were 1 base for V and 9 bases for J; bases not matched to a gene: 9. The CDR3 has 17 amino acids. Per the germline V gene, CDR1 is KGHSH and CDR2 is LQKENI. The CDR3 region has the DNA TGTGCCAGCTCACCACAGAGACTAGCGGGAGGGAAGGACACGCAGTATTTT. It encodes CASSPQRLAGGKDTQYF.

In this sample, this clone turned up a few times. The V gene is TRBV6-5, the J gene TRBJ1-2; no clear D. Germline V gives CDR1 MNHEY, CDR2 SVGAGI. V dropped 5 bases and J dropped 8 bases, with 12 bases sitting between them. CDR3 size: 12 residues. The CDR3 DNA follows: TGTGCCAGCAGTCCGCGGTCACGCGGCTACACCTTC. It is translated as CASSPRSRGYTF.

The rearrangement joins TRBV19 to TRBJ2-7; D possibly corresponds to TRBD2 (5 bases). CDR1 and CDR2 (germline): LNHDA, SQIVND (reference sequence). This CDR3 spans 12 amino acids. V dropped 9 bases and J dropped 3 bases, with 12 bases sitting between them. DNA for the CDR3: TGTGCCAGCGAAGGACTCAACTACGAGCAGTACTTC. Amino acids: CASEGLNYEQYF.

CDR3 sequence: CASSLTRGEQYF. The CDR3 bases are TGTGCCAGCAGCTTAACCCGGGGCGAGCAGTACTTC. The chain uses TRBV7-2 and TRBJ2-7; D might be TRBD2 (5 bases). V lost 2 bases to trimming and J lost 6 bases, with 8 bases between them. CDR1 is SGHTA, CDR2 FQGNSA, per germline. This CDR3 spans 12 amino acids.

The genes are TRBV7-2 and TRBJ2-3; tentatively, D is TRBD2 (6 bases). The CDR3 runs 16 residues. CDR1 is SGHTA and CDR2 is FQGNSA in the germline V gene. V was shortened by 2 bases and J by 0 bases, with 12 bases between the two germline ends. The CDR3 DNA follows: TGTGCCAGCAGCTTATACCCGCGGGGTAGCACAGATACGCAGTATTTT. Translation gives CASSLYPRGSTDTQYF.